This T cell receptor beta chain was obtained from a study of shared clonotypes between healthy human individuals. Whole-study context: A couple of women and a few men aged 18 to 49 made up the donors.

A deep-level run was used for the assay. Original analysis: There were no quality scores in the junction-only immunoSEQ sequences, so filtering differed. The table came from immunoSEQ multiplex PCR; TCRdb's copy has only in-frame clones and leaves some out. V and J calls and clone size are as listed in that table; D and trimming were resolved from the DNA. The sample lists about 1.5 million clones; roughly 96% were seen once. This CDR3 comprises 15 residues. V was shortened by 0 bases and J by 4 bases, with 11 bases between the two germline ends. Germline assignment: CDR1 SGDLS and CDR2 YYNGEE. All donors were healthy HIV-negative adults lacking recent acute infections or vaccinations. With respect to this clone: The identical CDR3 is also encoded by other nucleotide sequences in the sample.

Sequencing was performed on naive CD4+ T cells sorted from blood. The subset denotes: CD45RA+ positively selected. The V call is TRBV9, the J call TRBJ2-1, with TRBD2 as a possible D gene (6 bases). The sequence was collected from a man aged 25-40 years in good health. The CDR3 coding sequence is TGTGCCAGCAGCGTAGGAGGGAGGCCTTACAATGAGCAGTTCTTC. This codes for CASSVGGRPYNEQFF.